The clone carrying this T cell receptor (beta chain) showed up just once. Its antigen is not known. The sample comes from a study of a mutant IDH1 vaccine in newly diagnosed glioma. Background on the study: Beforehand, treatment had been radiotherapy, temozolomide, or both; the majority received both.

Study-wide results and caveats: Apparently unrelated to pseudoprogression were changes in the top peripheral T cell clonotypes.

V shed 2 bases and J 5 bases; nucleotides not matched to a gene: 10. CDR1 is SEHNR, CDR2 FQNEAQ, per germline (reference sequence). The CDR3 has 16 residues. The table came from immunoSEQ multiplex PCR; TCRdb's copy has only in-frame clones and leaves some out. The sample holds over 30,000 clones, around nine tenths seen once. Regarding time point: week 47, end of study. It was 300 ug of mutant IDH1 20-mer peptide that made up each vaccine dose, given with topical imiquimod. Patients in the study were vaccinated eight times, receiving shots in weeks 1, 3, 5, 7, 11, 15, 19 and 23. The gene calls are TRBV7-9 and TRBJ2-5, with 8 nucleotides matching TRBD1. Sequenced here: PBMCs, sampled from a glioma patient whose treatment included an IDH1 peptide vaccine. The origin of this receptor is a woman in her twenties or thirties with glioma. The CDR3 reads CASSLSRQGAGETQYF. The CDR3 nucleotides are TGTGCCAGCAGCTTAAGTCGGCAGGGGGCTGGGGAGACCCAGTACTTC.